This T cell receptor (beta chain) came from a study of technical replicates of blood from four donors (dated by TCRdb to the late 2010s). On this clone: Its antigen is currently not known. Base qualities are not recorded, but no much larger clone differs from it by a single base.

Receptors were amplified or captured by the immunoSEQ multiplex PCR assay. This immuneACCESS table, as held by TCRdb, lists in-frame sequences with V and J called but not all clones. Of the missing ones, under half trace to an unresolved V gene in checked studies; the others have no known cause. This sample is represented by tens of thousands of clones; approximately 94% of them were singletons. Roughly 0.38% of the sample belongs to the ten largest clones. CDR1 and CDR2, per the germline V gene, are WSHSY and SAAADI. Inclusive of the bounding cysteine and phenylalanine, the CDR3 is 14 residues long. Solely the CDR3 DNA is kept, with 42 bases framed from the first base. V gives up 0 bases and J gives up 3 bases, and the segment between their germline ends measures 8 bases.

The chain joins TRBV10-2 to TRBJ1-2, and the D gene may be TRBD1, 5 bases matching. The sequence was obtained from a human donor in good health. The source material was T cells isolated from PBMCs. DNA sequence: TGCGCCAGCAGTGAGTCAGCAGGGTACTATGGCTACACCTTC. It translates as CASSESAGYYGYTF.